These 21 T cell receptor beta chains came from one sample sequenced in a study of STAT5B mutations in CD4+ large granular lymphocyte leukemia. The table came from immunoSEQ multiplex PCR; TCRdb's copy has only in-frame clones and leaves some out. Here the sample spans fewer than 45,000 clones, 80% to 90% being singletons. The sample taken for sequencing was CD4+ T cells from blood buffy coats. These receptors all stem from a human donor in good health.

This clone was recorded once. The genes are TRBV11-2 and TRBJ2-5; 7 bases agree with TRBD2. V gave up 7 bases and J gave up 2 bases; unmatched junction bases: 7. Germline V CDR1 and CDR2: SGHAT, FQNNGV. The CDR3 is 14 amino acids. This CDR3 is CASKTGRGQETQYF. The CDR3 DNA follows: TGTGCCAGCAAGACTGGGCGGGGGCAAGAGACCCAGTACTTC.

This clone has a single count. This rearrangement joins TRBV7-3 to TRBJ2-5, with 15 bases lining up with TRBD2. With the DNA end fitting TRBJ2-7 better, the J assignment may be wrong. The CDR3 consists of 19 residues. From germline, CDR1 is SGHTA and CDR2 FQGTGA. DNA for the CDR3: TGTGCCAGCAATCCCTCGCCCGGGACTAGCGGGAGGTACACTTACGAGCAGTACTTC. This sequence encodes CASNPSPGTSGRYTYEQYF.

The rearrangement joins TRBV5-1 to TRBJ2-7, with TRBD2 matching over 8 bases. V lost 5 bases and J lost 5; bases outside the gene matches: 6. The germline V gene encodes CDR1 SGHRS and CDR2 YFSETQ. The CDR3 runs 13 residues. The CDR3 is CASRRAGGDEQYF. For the CDR3, the DNA is TGCGCCAGCAGGAGGGCGGGGGGAGACGAGCAGTACTTC.

The chain has TRBV7-3 and TRBJ2-2; 9 nucleotides match TRBD2. Germline V lookup: CDR1 SGHTA, CDR2 FQGTGA. V trimming: 5 bases; J trimming: 4 bases; junction bases outside the gene matches: 11. The length of the CDR3 is 17 residues. CDR3 sequence (DNA): TGTGCCAGCAGCGCTAACACCCTTAGCGGGAGCACCGGGGAGCTGTTTTTT. Its translation is CASSANTLSGSTGELFF.

This clone was observed a single time. The CDR3 DNA reads TGTGCCAGCAGCTTAAGGAGTAGCACAGATACGCAGTATTTT. This encodes CASSLRSSTDTQYF. The rearrangement uses TRBV7-2 and TRBJ2-3; D unclear. Trimming stripped 2 bases from V and 0 bases from J, with 6 bases between. Germline V CDR1 and CDR2: SGHTA, FQGNSA. CDR3 length equals 14 residues.

This chain joins TRBV30 and TRBJ2-1, with 9 bases aligning to TRBD2. J gave up 0 bases and V 1 base, and 7 bases lay outside the gene matches. The CDR3 is made up of 17 amino acids. Germline CDR1 reads GTSNPN; CDR2 reads SVGIG (reference sequence). For the CDR3, the DNA is TGTGCCTGGAGTGCCAGCGGGAGGTCCTTCTCCTACAATGAGCAGTTCTTC. Amino acid sequence: CAWSASGRSFSYNEQFF.

The rearrangement uses TRBV10-3 and TRBJ2-3, with D perhaps TRBD2 (5 bases). The V and J ends lost 8 bases and 2 bases respectively, with 11 bases between them. Per the germline V gene, CDR1 is ENHRY and CDR2 is SYGVKD. The CDR3 has 13 residues. The chain's CDR3 is CAIGESTTDTQYF. In nucleotides, the CDR3 is TGTGCCATCGGGGAGAGTACCACAGATACGCAGTATTTT.

The rearrangement links TRBV6-5 to TRBJ2-7; D is unclear. The CDR3 contains 15 residues. Germline assignment: CDR1 MNHEY and CDR2 SVGAGI. V gave up 0 bases and J gave up 0 bases, with 9 bases separating them. The CDR3 sequence is CASSYSNSISYEQYF. DNA of the CDR3: TGTGCCAGCAGTTACTCGAACTCCATCTCCTACGAGCAGTACTTC.

V and J are TRBV7-2 and TRBJ1-2, with 10 bases that match TRBD1. V gave up 6 bases and J gave up 7 bases; unmatched junction bases: 11. The CDR3 covers 15 residues. Germline lookup yields CDR1 SGHTA and CDR2 FQGNSA. CDR3 region: CASSLDRGLSGGYTF. In nucleotides, the CDR3 is TGTGCCAGCAGTCTAGACAGGGGGCTTTCAGGTGGCTACACCTTC. Variable domain in full (rest from reference TRBV7-2 and TRBJ1-2): GAGVSQSPSNKVTEKGKDVELRCDPISGHTALYWYRQSLGQGLEFLIYFQGNSAPDKSGLPSDRFSAERTGGSVSTLTIQRTQQEDSAVYLCASSLDRGLSGGYTFGSGTRLTVV.

The rearrangement links TRBV15 to TRBJ2-5; TRBD1 aligns across 10 bases. Germline V gene lookup returns CDR1 LNHNV and CDR2 YYDKDF (reference sequence). This CDR3 region has 15 residues. V trimming: 5 bases; J trimming: 5 bases; junction bases outside the gene matches: 8. The CDR3: CATSGRDRGWETQYF. The CDR3 nucleotides read TGTGCCACCAGCGGCCGGGACAGGGGATGGGAGACCCAGTACTTC.

CDR3 sequence (DNA): TGCAGCGTTGGGAGAACGGGGACAGATACGCAGTATTTT. It is translated as CSVGRTGTDTQYF. The V call is TRBV29-1, the J call TRBJ2-3; tentative D call: TRBD2 (5 bases). CDR1 SQVTM and CDR2 ANQGSEA come from the germline V gene. The CDR3 consists of 13 residues. The V gene lost 4 bases and the J gene lost 3 bases, with 11 bases spanning the gap.

The chain combines TRBV6-5 with TRBJ2-7; 7 bases line up with TRBD2. The germline V gene encodes CDR1 MNHEY and CDR2 SVGAGI. V lost 6 bases, J lost 2 bases, and 10 bases stayed unmatched. The CDR3 totals 15 residues. In DNA, the CDR3 is TGTGCCAGCAGAGAGAGCGGGACGTACCCCTACGAGCAGTACTTC. The encoded protein is CASRESGTYPYEQYF.

The chain carries TRBV2 and TRBJ2-3; 12 bases align to TRBD2. Trimming at V came to 2 bases and at J to 3 bases, leaving 0 bases not matched to a gene. Germline lookup yields CDR1 SNHLY and CDR2 FYNNEI. The CDR3 covers 15 residues. CDR3 residues: CASSETSGRTDTQYF. The CDR3 DNA sequence: TGTGCCAGCAGTGAAACTAGCGGGAGGACAGATACGCAGTATTTT.

J is TRBJ2-1 and V is TRBV10-1, with TRBD2 matching 8 bases. The trim removed 6 bases at V and 3 bases at J, leaving 4 bases unmatched. The CDR3 is made up of 14 amino acids. Germline CDR1 is WNHNN and CDR2 is SYGVQD (reference sequence). This CDR3 is CASRPSGGYNEQFF. The DNA of the CDR3 is TGCGCCAGCAGGCCCAGCGGGGGCTACAATGAGCAGTTCTTC.

V and J are TRBV7-2 and TRBJ1-6, with D unresolved. Germline lookup yields CDR1 SGHTA and CDR2 FQGNSA. V lost 3 bases and J 7 bases, leaving 7 bases between the germline ends. This CDR3 spans 13 amino acids. DNA for the CDR3: TGTGCCAGCAGCTTGGATCGGAATTCACCCCTCCACTTT. This encodes CASSLDRNSPLHF.

This chain uses TRBV29-1 with TRBJ2-5; no clear D. From germline, CDR1 is SQVTM and CDR2 ANQGSEA. This CDR3 is built from 14 residues. Deletions cut 0 bases from V and 6 bases from J, with 14 bases between. CDR3 protein: CSVEEKGSRQTQYF. CDR3 DNA: TGCAGCGTTGAAGAAAAGGGCAGTAGACAGACCCAGTACTTC. The full variable domain, in which reference TRBV29-1 and TRBJ2-5 provide the parts outside the CDR3, is SAVISQKPSRDICQRGTSLTIQCQVDSQVTMMFWYRQQPGQSLTLIATANQGSEATYESGFVIDKFPISRPNLTFSTLTVSNMSPEDSSIYLCSVEEKGSRQTQYFGPGTRLLVL.

In its sample, this clone was seen once. The chain couples TRBV5-1 to TRBJ2-5, with D hard to call. The CDR3 loop spans 10 amino acids. Trimming stripped 5 bases from V and 5 bases from J, with 4 bases between. Germline-derived CDR1 and CDR2 are SGHRS and YFSETQ. The DNA of the CDR3 is TGCGCCAGCAGTGGGGAGACCCAGTACTTC. This sequence encodes CASSGETQYF.

This chain connects TRBV6-5 to TRBJ1-1; 10 nucleotides line up with TRBD1. CDR1 is MNHEY and CDR2 is SVGAGI in the germline V gene. The CDR3 covers 13 residues. Trimming took 5 bases from V and 6 from J; bases not matched to a gene: 3. The CDR3 region is CASSRDRGSEAFF. CDR3 nucleotides: TGTGCCAGCAGTCGGGACAGGGGCTCTGAAGCTTTCTTT.

This sequence joins TRBV7-2 and TRBJ2-1, with D uncertain. The CDR3 sequence is 13 residues long. Trimming took 3 bases from V and 8 from J, leaving 11 bases between them. From germline, CDR1 is SGHTA and CDR2 FQGNSA. Here the CDR3 DNA reads TGTGCCAGCAGCTTGGACCGAGAGGATGAGCAGTTCTTC. It yields the protein CASSLDREDEQFF.

CDR3 nucleotides: TGTGCCAGCACCCTCGGACAGCGCAATCAGCCCCAGCATTTT. This sequence encodes CASTLGQRNQPQHF. The chain combines TRBV2 with TRBJ1-5, with D perhaps TRBD1 (6 bases). Deletions cut 7 bases from V and 2 bases from J, with 12 bases between. The CDR3 runs 14 residues. Germline V lookup: CDR1 SNHLY, CDR2 FYNNEI.

The rearrangement joins TRBV2 to TRBJ2-7; D could derive from TRBD1 or TRBD2 (5 bases each). The CDR3 runs 15 residues. The V gene's germline CDR1 is SNHLY and CDR2 FYNNEI. With 5 bases removed from V and 0 bases from J, the gap between germline ends came to 14 bases. The CDR3 spells CASSRDHPSSYEQYF. In DNA, the CDR3 is TGTGCCAGCAGTCGGGACCACCCGAGCTCCTACGAGCAGTACTTC.